These T cell receptor beta chains were read from a single sample in a study of beta chain features in type 1 diabetes. Sequencing used immunoSEQ multiplex PCR; TCRdb keeps in-frame clones, though not all of them. The sample lists about 140,000 clones, roughly 10% seen once, with 0.65% in the top ten. The sample taken for sequencing was central memory CD4+ T cells from blood. These receptors were taken from a woman between 40 and 50 years old in good health. The CDR3 runs from the conserved cysteine through the conserved F or W. D genes are given only for firm matches. Clone size is given for some rows only: seen once, a few or many times, or a class if the clone is expanded.

J	D	V	size	DNA	CDR3
TRBJ1-5	NA	TRBV6-5	few	TGTGCCAGCAGTTACTCTTCCAGGGCAAGACAGCCCCAGCATTTT	CASSYSSRARQPQHF
TRBJ2-2	TRBD2	TRBV5-6	NA	TGTGCCAGCAGCTCGGGGGGAGTAGCGGCGAACACCGGGGAGCTGTTTTTT	CASSSGGVAANTGELFF
TRBJ2-5	TRBD2	TRBV9	NA	TGTGCCAGCAGCGTAGCGTCTAGCGGGGGCCAAGAGACCCAGTACTTC	CASSVASSGGQETQYF
TRBJ2-5	NA	TRBV14	few	TGTGCCAGCAGCCAAGATCTGCGCGTGGAGACCCAGTACTTC	CASSQDLRVETQYF
TRBJ2-7	TRBD1	TRBV7-2	many	TGTGCCAGCAGCTTCGGACAGGGGAAGGGGCAGTACTTC	CASSFGQGKGQYF
TRBJ2-5	NA	TRBV5-6	few	TGTGCCAGCAGCTCCCTCGGGGGACAAGAGACCCAGTACTTC	CASSSLGGQETQYF
TRBJ2-7	NA	TRBV15	few	TGTGCCACCAGCAGAGGGGCAGGGCGTTTCCACGAGCAGTACTTC	CATSRGAGRFHEQYF
TRBJ1-4	NA	TRBV5-4	few	TGTGCCAGCAGCACCGGACAGACCAATGAAAAACTGTTTTTT	CASSTGQTNEKLFF
TRBJ2-7	NA	TRBV5-1	NA	TGCGCCAGCAGCCATACTAGGAGCTACGAGCAGTACTTC	CASSHTRSYEQYF
TRBJ2-5	TRBD2	TRBV6-1	few	TGTGCCAGCAGTGAAGGGCTAGCGGGGGGGCGGAGGGAGACCCAGTACTTC	CASSEGLAGGRRETQYF
TRBJ2-2	TRBD2	TRBV6-4	few	TGTGCCAGCAACCCCGGGACTACGAACACCGGGGAGCTGTTTTTT	CASNPGTTNTGELFF
TRBJ1-2	NA	TRBV27	NA	TGTGCCAGCAGGCTCCGGGGGGACTCGAAATTTAACTATGGCTACACCTTC	CASRLRGDSKFNYGYTF
TRBJ2-5	TRBD1	TRBV2	NA	TGTGCCAGCAATTGGGACAGAGCCCAAGAGACCCAGTACTTC	CASNWDRAQETQYF
TRBJ2-5	NA	TRBV7-9	few	TGTGCCAGCAGCTCCCGGGACTTACAAGAGACCCAGTACTTC	CASSSRDLQETQYF
TRBJ2-2	NA	TRBV9	NA	TGTGCCAGCAGCGTAGTGGAGAGGGGGACCGGGGAGCTGTTTTTT	CASSVVERGTGELFF
TRBJ2-7	TRBD2	TRBV7-2	many	TGTGCCAGCAGCTTAGGCGGGGGGCCCAGTGAGCAGTACTTC	CASSLGGGPSEQYF
TRBJ2-1	TRBD2	TRBV25-1	few	TGTGCCAGCAGTCAGCTAGCGGGGGTGGACAATGAGCAGTTCTTC	CASSQLAGVDNEQFF
TRBJ2-1	TRBD2	TRBV18	NA	TGTGCCAGCTCACCAAGACTAGCGGGGGGGACTTACAATGAGCAGTTCTTC	CASSPRLAGGTYNEQFF
TRBJ2-5	NA	TRBV13	NA	TGTGCCAGCAGCTTTGGAGGACTCGCGGGGACCCAGTACTTC	CASSFGGLAGTQYF
TRBJ2-5	NA	TRBV7-9	NA	TGTGCCAGCAGCTTTGGACTCCAAGAGACCCAGTACTTC	CASSFGLQETQYF
TRBJ2-1	NA	TRBV14	many	TGTGCCAGCAGCCAAGGTTCTAACGCCTACAATGAGCAGTTCTTC	CASSQGSNAYNEQFF
TRBJ2-5	NA	TRBV20-1	NA	TGCAGTGCTAGTAGTGAGACCCAGTACTTC	CSASSETQYF
TRBJ2-7	NA	TRBV6-5	few	TGTGCCAGCTCGGACACCAACCACTACGAGCAGTACTTC	CASSDTNHYEQYF
TRBJ1-1	TRBD1	TRBV30	few	TGTGCCTGGAGTGTCCAGGGGGACAGCGACCTATTCCCGCAGGCTTTCTTT	CAWSVQGDSDLFPQAFF
TRBJ1-2	NA	TRBV28	few	TGTGCCAGCACCCAAGCCCTTTTGGGCTACACCTTC	CASTQALLGYTF
TRBJ1-1	TRBD1	TRBV4-3	NA	TGCGCCAGCGTTGATAGAGACAGGGGAGAGAACACTGAAGCTTTCTTT	CASVDRDRGENTEAFF
TRBJ1-5	TRBD1	TRBV6-1	NA	TGTGCCAGCAGGGTCGGACAGGGGGGGCAGCCCCAGCATTTT	CASRVGQGGQPQHF
TRBJ1-1	NA	TRBV7-2	NA	TGTGCCAGCAGCCCCCCGGGGGGCAGGACTGAAGCTTTCTTT	CASSPPGGRTEAFF
TRBJ1-6	TRBD1	TRBV7-9	few	TGTGCCAGCAGCTCGACAGGGGCCGATTCACCCCTCCACTTT	CASSSTGADSPLHF
TRBJ2-1	NA	TRBV28	few	TGTGCCAATTCGACTAGTTGTAGGGAATACGAGCAGTTCTTC	CANSTSCREYEQFF
TRBJ1-1	NA	TRBV25-1	few	TGTGCCAGCAGTGAATGGGGAGGCGGAACTGAAGCTTTCTTT	CASSEWGGGTEAFF
TRBJ2-2	NA	TRBV7-7	NA	TGTGCCAGCAGCCCCGCCGGGGGAGTGGCCGGGGAGCTGTTTTTT	CASSPAGGVAGELFF
TRBJ2-7	NA	TRBV6-5	NA	TGTGCCAGCAGTTACCCCCTCGGGTCCTACGAGCAGTACTTC	CASSYPLGSYEQYF
TRBJ1-5	TRBD1	TRBV7-8	NA	TGTGCCAGCAGTCCAGGGGGTCCTCAGCCCCAGCATTTT	CASSPGGPQPQHF
TRBJ2-5	TRBD1	TRBV19	many	TGTGCCAGTAGTATAGCCCGGACAGGAGAGACCCAGTACTTC	CASSIARTGETQYF